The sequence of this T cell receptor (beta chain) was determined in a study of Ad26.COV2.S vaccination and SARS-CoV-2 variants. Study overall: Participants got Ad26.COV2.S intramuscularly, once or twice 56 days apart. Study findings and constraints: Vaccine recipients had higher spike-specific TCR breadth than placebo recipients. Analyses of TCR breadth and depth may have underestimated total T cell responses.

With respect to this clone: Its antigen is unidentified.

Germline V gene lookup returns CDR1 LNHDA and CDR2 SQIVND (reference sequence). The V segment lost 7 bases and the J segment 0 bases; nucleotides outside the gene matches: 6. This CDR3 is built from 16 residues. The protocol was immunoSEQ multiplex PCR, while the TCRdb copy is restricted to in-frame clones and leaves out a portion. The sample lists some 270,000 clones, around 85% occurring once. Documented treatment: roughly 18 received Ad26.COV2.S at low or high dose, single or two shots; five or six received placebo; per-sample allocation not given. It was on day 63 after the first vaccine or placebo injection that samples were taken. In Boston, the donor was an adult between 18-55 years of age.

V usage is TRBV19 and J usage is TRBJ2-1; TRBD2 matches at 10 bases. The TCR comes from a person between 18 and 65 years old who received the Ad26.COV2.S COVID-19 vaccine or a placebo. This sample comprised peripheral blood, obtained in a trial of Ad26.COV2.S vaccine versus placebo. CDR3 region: CASNRASGGSYNEQFF. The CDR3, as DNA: TGTGCCAGTAACAGGGCTAGCGGGGGCTCCTACAATGAGCAGTTCTTC.